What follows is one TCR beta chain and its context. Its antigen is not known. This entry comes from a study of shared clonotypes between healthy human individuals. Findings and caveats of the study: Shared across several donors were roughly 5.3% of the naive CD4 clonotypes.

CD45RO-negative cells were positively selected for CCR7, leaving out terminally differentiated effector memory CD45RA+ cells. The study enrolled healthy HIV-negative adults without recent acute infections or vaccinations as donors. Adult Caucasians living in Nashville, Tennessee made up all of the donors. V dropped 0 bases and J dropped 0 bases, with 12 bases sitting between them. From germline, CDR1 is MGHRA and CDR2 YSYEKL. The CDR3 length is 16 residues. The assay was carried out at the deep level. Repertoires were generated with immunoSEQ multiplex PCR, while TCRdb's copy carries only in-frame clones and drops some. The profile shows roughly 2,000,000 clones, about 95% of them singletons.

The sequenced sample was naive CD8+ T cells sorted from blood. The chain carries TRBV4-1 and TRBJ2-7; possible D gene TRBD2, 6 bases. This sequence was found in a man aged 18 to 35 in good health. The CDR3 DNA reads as TGCGCCAGCAGCCAAGAGCGGGGCTGGGGCTCCTACGAGCAGTACTTC. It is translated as CASSQERGWGSYEQYF.